The clone carrying this T cell receptor (beta chain) was picked up many times. Its target is unknown. The data originate from a study of T cells in Graves' hyperthyroidism and ophthalmopathy. RNA transcripts served as the template for amplifying TCR beta CDR3 regions. Researchers ran a first-round RT-PCR on the TCR CDR3 using the HTBI primer set. From the multiplex PCR reads, TCRdb called clonotypes with MiXCR, one entry per CDR3 protein. The sample includes about 700,000 distinct CDR3 sequences, about 15% of them seen just once. Findings of the study overall: Blood also held most thyroid clonotypes expanded beyond 0.001.

The J segment lost 3 bases and the V segment lost 6 bases, leaving 7 bases of the junction unmatched. Germline V gives CDR1 MNHNS, CDR2 SASEGT. The length of the CDR3 is 15 residues. Clinical symptoms, serum thyroxine, TRAb, thyroid ultrasound and orbital computed tomography informed diagnoses. V gene TRBV6-1 combines with J gene TRBJ1-5; 8 nucleotides align to TRBD1. This TCR derives from a woman aged 18-29 years with Graves' hyperthyroidism. Input material: blood. The CDR3 DNA reads as TGTGCCAGCAGGCGCGGACAGGGCATCAATCAGCCCCAGCATTTT. Protein product: CASRRGQGINQPQHF.